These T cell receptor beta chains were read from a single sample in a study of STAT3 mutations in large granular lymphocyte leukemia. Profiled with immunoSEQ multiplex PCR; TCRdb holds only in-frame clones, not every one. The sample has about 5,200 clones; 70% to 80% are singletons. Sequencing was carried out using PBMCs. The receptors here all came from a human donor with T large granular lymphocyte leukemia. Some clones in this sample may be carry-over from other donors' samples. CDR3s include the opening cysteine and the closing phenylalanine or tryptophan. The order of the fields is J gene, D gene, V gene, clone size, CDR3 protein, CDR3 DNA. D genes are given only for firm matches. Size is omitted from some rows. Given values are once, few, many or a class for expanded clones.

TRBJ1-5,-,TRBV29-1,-,CSVGANNQPQHF,TGCAGCGTTGGGGCGAACAATCAGCCCCAGCATTTT
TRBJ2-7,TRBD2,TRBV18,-,CASSPNRLAGGIYEQYF,TGTGCCAGCTCACCAAATCGACTAGCGGGAGGGATCTACGAGCAGTACTTC
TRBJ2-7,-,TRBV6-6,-,CASTTDHYEQYF,TGTGCCAGCACCACAGACCACTACGAGCAGTACTTC
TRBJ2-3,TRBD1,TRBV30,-,CAWSQQGAEQYF,TGTGCCTGGAGCCAACAGGGGGCCGAACAGTATTTT
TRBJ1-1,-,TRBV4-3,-,CASSQDGGGGGTEAFF,TGCGCCAGCAGCCAAGATGGTGGGGGAGGAGGCACTGAAGCTTTCTTT
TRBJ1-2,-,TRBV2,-,CASSEEGYRPGYTF,TGTGCCAGCAGTGAAGAAGGCTATCGCCCCGGCTACACCTTC
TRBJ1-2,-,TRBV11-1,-,CASSLALDGNGYTF,TGTGCCAGCAGCTTAGCGCTAGATGGGAATGGCTACACCTTC
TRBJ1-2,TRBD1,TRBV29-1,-,CSVYRGMSGYTF,TGCAGCGTTTACAGGGGAATGAGCGGCTACACCTTC
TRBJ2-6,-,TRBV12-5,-,CASGLVSQGSGANVLTF,TGTGCTAGTGGTTTGGTTTCACAGGGATCTGGGGCCAACGTCCTGACTTTC
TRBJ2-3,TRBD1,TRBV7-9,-,CASSLVQGVATDTQYF,TGTGCCAGCAGCTTAGTACAGGGGGTGGCGACAGATACGCAGTATTTT
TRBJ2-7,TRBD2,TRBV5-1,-,CASSFHGLAYEQYF,TGCGCCAGCAGCTTCCACGGACTAGCCTACGAGCAGTACTTC
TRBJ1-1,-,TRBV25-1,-,CASSDSWGGGTEAFF,TGTGCCAGCAGTGATTCGTGGGGGGGCGGCACTGAAGCTTTCTTT
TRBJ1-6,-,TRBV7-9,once,CASSLVVNSPLHF,TGTGCCAGCAGCTTAGTAGTCAATTCACCCCTCCACTTT
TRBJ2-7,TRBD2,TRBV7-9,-,CASSFLAGAGEQYF,TGTGCCAGCAGCTTCTTAGCGGGAGCTGGCGAGCAGTACTTC
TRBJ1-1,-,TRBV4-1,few,CASSQGRQGPEAFF,TGCGCCAGCAGCCAAGGGCGGCAGGGCCCTGAAGCTTTCTTT
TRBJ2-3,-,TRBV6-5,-,CASLKTRTSTDTQYF,TGTGCCAGCCTCAAGACTAGAACAAGCACAGATACGCAGTATTTT
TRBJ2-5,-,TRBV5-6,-,CASSLGRETQYF,TGTGCCAGCAGCTTGGGTAGGGAGACCCAGTACTTC
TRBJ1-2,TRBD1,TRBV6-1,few,CATRQGVNYYGYTF,TGTGCCACCCGACAGGGGGTAAATTACTATGGCTACACCTTC
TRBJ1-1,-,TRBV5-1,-,CASSMESYTEAFF,TGCGCCAGCTCCATGGAGTCGTACACTGAAGCTTTCTTT
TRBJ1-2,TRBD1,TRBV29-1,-,CSAYRGPDYGYTF,TGCAGCGCATACAGGGGGCCTGACTATGGCTACACCTTC
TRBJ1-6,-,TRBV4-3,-,CASSQDRGASSPLHF,TGCGCCAGCAGCCAGGACAGAGGAGCTAGTTCACCCCTCCACTTT
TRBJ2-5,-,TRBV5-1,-,CASSPRPDQETQYF,TGCGCCAGCAGCCCCCGGCCCGACCAAGAGACCCAGTACTTC
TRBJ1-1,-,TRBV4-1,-,CASSLGSILGIAEAFF,TGCGCCAGCAGCCTCGGATCGATACTGGGGATCGCTGAAGCTTTCTTT
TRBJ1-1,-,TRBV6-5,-,CASSYVGGGTEAFF,TGTGCCAGCAGTTACGTGGGAGGAGGCACTGAAGCTTTCTTT
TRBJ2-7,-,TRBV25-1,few,CASSDSSYEQYF,TGTGCCAGCAGTGATAGCAGCTACGAGCAGTACTTC
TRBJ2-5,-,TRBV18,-,CASSPQGEETQYF,TGTGCCAGCTCACCACAGGGGGAAGAGACCCAGTACTTC
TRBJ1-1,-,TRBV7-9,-,CASSPLDRRSTEAFF,TGTGCCAGCAGCCCCCTCGACAGGCGGTCCACTGAAGCTTTCTTT
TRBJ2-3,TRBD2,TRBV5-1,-,CASSLNSGSVTDTQYF,TGCGCCAGCAGCTTGAATAGCGGGAGTGTCACAGATACGCAGTATTTT
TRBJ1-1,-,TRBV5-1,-,CASYPFGGNTEAFF,TGCGCCAGCTACCCTTTCGGGGGGAACACTGAAGCTTTCTTT
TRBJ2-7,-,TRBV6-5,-,CASSYSKGKIHEQYF,TGTGCCAGCAGTTACTCGAAGGGGAAGATTCACGAGCAGTACTTC
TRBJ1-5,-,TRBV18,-,CASSPPSAGDNQPQHF,TGTGCCAGCTCACCACCATCGGCAGGGGACAATCAGCCCCAGCATTTT
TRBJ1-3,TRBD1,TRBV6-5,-,CASSWTGGSGNTIYF,TGTGCCAGCAGCTGGACAGGGGGCTCTGGAAACACCATATATTTT
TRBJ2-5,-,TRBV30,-,CAVRAQETQYF,TGTGCCGTCCGGGCCCAAGAGACCCAGTACTTC
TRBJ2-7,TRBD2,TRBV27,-,CASSLAGEFDEQYF,TGTGCCAGCAGTTTAGCGGGAGAGTTCGACGAGCAGTACTTC
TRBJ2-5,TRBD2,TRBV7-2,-,CASSATSGAKETQYF,TGTGCCAGCAGCGCCACTAGCGGGGCAAAAGAGACCCAGTACTTC
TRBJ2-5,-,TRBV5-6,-,CASSPEDSEQTQYF,TGTGCCAGCAGCCCCGAGGACAGCGAGCAGACCCAGTACTTC
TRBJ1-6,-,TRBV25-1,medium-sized,CASSESLGGIGSPLHF,TGTGCCAGCAGTGAATCCCTAGGGGGTATAGGATCACCCCTCCACTTT
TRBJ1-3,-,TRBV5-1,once,CASSRDGNTIYF,TGCGCCAGCAGTCGGGATGGAAACACCATATATTTT
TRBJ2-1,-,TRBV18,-,CASSPPREPNEQFF,TGTGCCAGCTCACCACCGAGGGAGCCCAATGAGCAGTTCTTC
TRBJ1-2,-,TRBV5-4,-,CASSLEQDGYGYTF,TGTGCCAGCAGCTTGGAGCAGGACGGATATGGCTACACCTTC
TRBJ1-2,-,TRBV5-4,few,CASSLGGYRHGYTF,TGTGCCAGCAGCTTGGGAGGATACCGTCACGGCTACACCTTC
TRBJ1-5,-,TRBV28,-,CASSPRRERNQPQHF,TGTGCCAGCAGTCCCCGACGGGAACGCAATCAGCCCCAGCATTTT
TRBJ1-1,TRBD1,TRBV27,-,CASSRTGLNTEAFF,TGTGCCAGCAGCCGGACAGGGCTGAACACTGAAGCTTTCTTT
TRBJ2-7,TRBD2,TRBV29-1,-,CSVAGTSGTYEQYF,TGCAGCGTCGCTGGGACTAGCGGGACCTACGAGCAGTACTTC
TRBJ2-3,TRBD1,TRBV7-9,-,CASRRGGQAYSTDTQYF,TGTGCCAGCAGAAGAGGAGGACAGGCCTATAGCACAGATACGCAGTATTTT
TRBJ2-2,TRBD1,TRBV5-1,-,CASNRGQDTGELFF,TGCGCCAGTAACAGGGGGCAGGACACCGGGGAGCTGTTTTTT
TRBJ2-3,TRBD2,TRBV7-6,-,CASSLETSGGFLGTQYF,TGTGCCAGCAGCTTAGAAACTAGCGGGGGTTTCCTGGGTACGCAGTATTTT
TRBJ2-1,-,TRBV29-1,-,CSAARGNEQFF,TGCAGCGCCGCTAGAGGCAATGAGCAGTTCTTC
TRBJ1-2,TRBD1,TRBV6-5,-,CASSSPGQGVNGYTF,TGTGCCAGCAGTAGCCCGGGACAGGGTGTGAATGGCTACACCTTC
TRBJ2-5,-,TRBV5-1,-,CASSLPSFGETQYF,TGCGCCAGCAGCTTGCCCAGTTTTGGCGAGACCCAGTACTTC
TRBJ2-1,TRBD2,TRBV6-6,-,CASNGRGENEQFF,TGTGCCAGCAATGGACGGGGGGAAAATGAGCAGTTCTTC
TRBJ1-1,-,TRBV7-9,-,CASSLRTGDTEAFF,TGTGCCAGCAGCCTAAGGACTGGGGACACTGAAGCTTTCTTT
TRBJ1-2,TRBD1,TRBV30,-,CAWRRPPGQGAF,TGTGCCTGGAGAAGGCCCCCCGGACAGGGCGCCTTC
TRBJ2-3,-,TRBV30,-,CAWRLPDTQYF,TGTGCCTGGAGGCTGCCAGATACGCAGTATTTT